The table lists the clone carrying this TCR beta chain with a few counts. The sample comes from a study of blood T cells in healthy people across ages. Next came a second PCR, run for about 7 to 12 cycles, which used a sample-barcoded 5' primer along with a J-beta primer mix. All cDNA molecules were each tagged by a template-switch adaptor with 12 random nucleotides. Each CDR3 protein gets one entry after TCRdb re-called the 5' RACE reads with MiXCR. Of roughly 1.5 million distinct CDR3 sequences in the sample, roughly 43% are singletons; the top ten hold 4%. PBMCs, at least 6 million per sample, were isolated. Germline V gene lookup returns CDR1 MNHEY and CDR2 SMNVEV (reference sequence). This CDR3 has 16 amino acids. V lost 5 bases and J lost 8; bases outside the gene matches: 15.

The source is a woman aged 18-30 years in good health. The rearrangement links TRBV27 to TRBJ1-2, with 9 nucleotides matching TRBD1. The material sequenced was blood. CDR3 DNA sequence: TGTGCCAGCAGTAACCCCAGGGGACAGGGCCCGTGGGGCTACACCTTC. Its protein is CASSNPRGQGPWGYTF.